One TCR beta chain is described in this entry. Its cognate antigen is unknown. The CDR3 runs 14 residues. V dropped 6 bases and J dropped 6; count of bases not matched to a gene: 3. Germline CDR1 and CDR2: MNHEY and SVGAGI. The study sampled nominally healthy donors, though unrecorded immune exposures were likely. This sample was included in a study of cytomegalovirus exposure and HLA in healthy donors. Study findings and constraints: Earlier analysis yielded a pattern in which most TCR beta V segments were productive about 90% or about 30% of the time. With further analysis later on, most CMV-associated TCR beta chains appeared HLA-restricted. In a later analysis, several top co-occurrence clusters appeared linked to parvovirus B19, influenza, CMV and Epstein-Barr virus.

The PCR had 60 Vbeta and 13 Jbeta primers. Assay: immunoSEQ multiplex PCR; the TCRdb copy retains only in-frame clones and omits some. The repertoire includes about 240,000 clones, about 80% of them detected once, and 4.5% to 6% sits in the top ten. The V gene is TRBV6-5, the J gene TRBJ1-6, with 9 bases identical to TRBD1. Sample: PBMCs. The TCR comes from a woman aged 40 to 50 in good health and CMV-seropositive. DNA for the CDR3: TGTGCCAGCAGGACAGGGGGAGCTAATTCACCCCTCCACTTT. Protein sequence: CASRTGGANSPLHF.